This T cell receptor beta chain was profiled in a study of regulatory T cells in long-lasting Graves disease (dated by TCRdb to the early 2020s). Describing the broader study: Newly diagnosed Graves' disease patients had taken antithyroid drugs for less than 3 months. The study took place in China and was registered as a clinical trial. Patients with persistent Graves' disease were compared with patients with newly diagnosed Graves' disease using TCR sequencing and RNA sequencing of peripheral blood. TCR sequencing covered some 13 persistent and around 20 newly diagnosed Graves' disease patients, some 33 samples in total. The investigation overall reported the following: More public clonotypes were shared among persistent patients (fewer than 3,000) than among newly diagnosed patients (roughly 1,000). Persistent disease showed preferential use of TRBV28, TRBJ1-2 and TRBJ2-5, whereas newly diagnosed disease favored TRBV20-1 and TRBJ2-1. The authors acknowledged the small sample size as a limitation that may reduce accuracy. Compared with newly diagnosed patients, patients with persistent Graves' disease had lower TCR Shannon entropy and fewer highly expanded clones, which suggests clonal expansion. The study examined only peripheral blood because the primary lesion, thyroid tissue, could not be accessed. Sequencing and analysis were limited to the TCR beta chain.

This clonotype was detected only a few times. Its antigen is not yet known. Base quality data are lacking; no much larger clone is found one base away. Measured from the cysteine to the phenylalanine, the CDR3 is 14 residues long. Only the CDR3 DNA is retained, 42 bases long and in frame from the first base. Between the V and J ends, shortened by 1 base and 4 bases respectively, the junction contains 10 bases. The germline V gene yields MNHNS for CDR1 and SASEGT for CDR2. Library creation used multiplex PCR. The instrument given in TCRdb is Illumina HiSeq 4000. iRepertoire HTBI primers and Arm-PCR amplification of CDR3 regions were used to construct TCR beta libraries. Before sequencing, the PCR products went through gel purification. On the study's bioinformatics: A total of around 59 TRBV and 14 TRBJ segments were identified across samples and were used for gene usage analysis of CDR3 amino acid clonotypes. Filtered high-quality paired reads were merged into contigs using COPE and FqMerger. BLAST was used to align contigs to the IMGT TRBV, TRBD and TRBJ reference genes, and CDR3 was defined following IMGT. Clonotypes above 0.1% frequency were classified as highly expanded clones. Shannon entropy was used to measure repertoire diversity, and the Gini coefficient was used to measure V-J evenness. A clonotype found in more than one individual was treated as public. In-frame beta chains were kept once TCRdb had trimmed the public reads at Q25 with fastp and called clones with MiXCR. Each entry is one CDR3 protein sequence, shown with its most common DNA and genes. These V and J calls are TCRdb output, not the study's own analysis. The sample data list over 200,000 distinct CDR3 sequences, and about 18% of these were observed just once. Of the sample, around 15% falls within the top ten clones.

The sample's time point label, in plain terms: newly diagnosed GD, antithyroid drugs for less than 3 months. For both TCR sequencing and RNA sequencing, RNA was extracted from PBMCs using TRIzol. The diagnosis of Graves' disease followed American Thyroid Association guidelines. Patients were recruited from an endocrinology department in Xi'an, China. Each patient gave 7 to 9.5 milliliters of peripheral blood, collected in an EDTA anticoagulant tube. Ficoll Paque Plus density gradient separation was used to isolate PBMCs, and no further T cell sorting was done. An Agilent 2100 Bioanalyzer and agarose gel were used to check RNA quality, and a NanoDrop 2000 was used to measure RNA concentration. The sample also formed part of further work on T cells in Graves' hyperthyroidism and ophthalmopathy. That second report states: Stable Graves' hyperthyroidism was defined as no progression to ophthalmopathy during 18 months of follow-up. The hyperthyroidism patients were between 18 and 65 years old and newly diagnosed, with a disease duration of less than 2 months. Any patient with an uncontrolled infection, another autoimmune disease, pregnancy or lactation was excluded. Clinical symptoms, serum thyroxine and TRAb, thyroid ultrasound, and orbital computed tomography formed the basis for the diagnoses. The first round of RT-PCR for the TCR CDR3 was performed with the HTBI primer set and the Qiagen OneStep RT-PCR kit. Most expanded thyroid clonotypes (frequency above 0.001) were also found in blood, which suggests that blood repertoires may mirror thyroid immune responses. A 13 V-J signature model separated ophthalmopathy from stable hyperthyroidism, with approximately 87% sensitivity and about 81% specificity in cross-validation and 80%/75% in testing. During validation, the model predicted progression to ophthalmopathy a median of about 6.3 months ahead of onset, with almost 71% sensitivity and roughly 75% specificity. A discovery cohort of about 95 patients, 43 with Graves' ophthalmopathy and 57 with stable Graves' hyperthyroidism, was used to find distinguishing TCR V-J signatures. Prospective prediction of ophthalmopathy was tested in an independent validation cohort consisting of some 19 hyperthyroidism patients and 17 patients who later progressed to ophthalmopathy. The 85 to 100 discovery patients were randomly split 7:3 into training and test sets. In more than 5 Graves' hyperthyroidism patients, the study also compared T-cell repertoires from thyroid tissue with T-cell repertoires from blood. Once sampling was done, hyperthyroidism patients were given methimazole at a starting dose of 30 mg daily, whereas ophthalmopathy patients were given high-dose intravenous methylprednisolone. A second multiplex PCR round built the libraries, followed by size selection and purification. The libraries were sequenced on an Illumina HiSeq2000 using paired-end 100 bp reads. SOAPnuke was used to process the raw data, throwing out any read that contained adapters or uncalled bases, had a mean Phred below 15, or lacked an exact constant-primer or identifier match. COPE v1.2.5 was used to merge high-quality paired reads, and clonotypes were defined as unique nucleotide sequences. MiTCR v1.1 was used to align the clonotypes against IMGT TRBV, TRBD and TRBJ reference segments. The analysis included only V-J combinations with a frequency above 0.0001, which together covered 99.2% of the repertoires. The TCS score was defined as F50 (clonal expansion) divided by E x V (chaos), with BLOSUM62-based TCRdist calculated between CDR3 peptides within each V-J. Welch's t-statistics and random forest reduced approximately 520 V-J features to around 14, which were used in a naive Bayes classifier (R e1071). No statistical method was used to set the sample size in advance, and investigators knew the group allocation. According to the paper, TCR Vbeta CDR3 sequencing was carried out on approximately 140 peripheral blood samples, which came from 40 to 45 ophthalmopathy, around 75 hyperthyroidism and approximately 17 progressor patients.

This material consisted of peripheral blood mononuclear cells (PBMCs), taken at new diagnosis, from a patient treated with antithyroid drugs. The clonotype originates from a woman aged 30 to 39 with Graves disease. Donor details come from another sample of the same person, matched by shared clones. This sequence uses TRBV6-1 and TRBJ1-1, with the D gene not clear enough to name. This receptor carries the CDR3 CASSEVTPGTEAFF. The nucleotides read TGTGCCAGCAGTGAAGTCACCCCGGGCACTGAAGCTTTCTTT.